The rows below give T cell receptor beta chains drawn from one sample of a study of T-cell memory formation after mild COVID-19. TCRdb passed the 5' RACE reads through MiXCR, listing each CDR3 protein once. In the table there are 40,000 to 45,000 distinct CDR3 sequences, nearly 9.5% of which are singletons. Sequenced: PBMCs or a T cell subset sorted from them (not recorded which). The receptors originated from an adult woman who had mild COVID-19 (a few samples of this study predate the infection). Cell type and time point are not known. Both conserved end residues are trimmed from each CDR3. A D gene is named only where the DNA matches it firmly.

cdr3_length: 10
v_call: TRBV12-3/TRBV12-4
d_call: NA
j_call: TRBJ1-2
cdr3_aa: ASSLGNYGYT

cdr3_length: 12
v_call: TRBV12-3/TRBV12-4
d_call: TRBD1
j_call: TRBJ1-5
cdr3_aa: ASTLQGAFQPQH

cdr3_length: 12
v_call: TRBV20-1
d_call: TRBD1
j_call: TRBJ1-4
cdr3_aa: SARDKQGLGQLF

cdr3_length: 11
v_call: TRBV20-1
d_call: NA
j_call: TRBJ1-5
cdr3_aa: SASTGNSQPQH

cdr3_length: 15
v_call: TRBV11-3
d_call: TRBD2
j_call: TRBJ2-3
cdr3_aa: ASSSLWTSGTTDTQY

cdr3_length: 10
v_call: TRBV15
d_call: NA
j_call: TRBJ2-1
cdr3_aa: ATSRERMGLV

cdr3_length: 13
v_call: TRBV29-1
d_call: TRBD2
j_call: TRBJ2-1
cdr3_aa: SVERLAGGLGEQF

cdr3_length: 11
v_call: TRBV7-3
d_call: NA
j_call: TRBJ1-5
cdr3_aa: DSSQGINQPQH

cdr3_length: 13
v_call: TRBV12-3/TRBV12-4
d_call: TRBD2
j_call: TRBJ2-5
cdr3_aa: ASKVSGGSQETQY

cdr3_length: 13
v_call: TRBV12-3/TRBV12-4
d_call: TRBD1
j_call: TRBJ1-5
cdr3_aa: ASVGTGGTDQPQH

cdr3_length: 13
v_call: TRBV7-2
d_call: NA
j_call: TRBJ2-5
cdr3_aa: ASSLGGGRSDTQY

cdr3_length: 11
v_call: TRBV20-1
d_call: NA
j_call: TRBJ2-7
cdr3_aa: SARSHISYEQY

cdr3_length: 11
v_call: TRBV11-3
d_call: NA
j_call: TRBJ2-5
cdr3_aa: ASSGRDGGTQY

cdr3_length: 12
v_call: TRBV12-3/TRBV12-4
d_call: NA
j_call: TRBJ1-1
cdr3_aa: ASSPLGENTEAF

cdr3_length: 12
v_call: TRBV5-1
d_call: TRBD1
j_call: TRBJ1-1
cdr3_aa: ASSPPGQGTEAF

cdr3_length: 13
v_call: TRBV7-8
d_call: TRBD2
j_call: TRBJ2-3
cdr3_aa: ASSSFEGTSGVQY

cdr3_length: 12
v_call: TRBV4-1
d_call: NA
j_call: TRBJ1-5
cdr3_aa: ASSQGMLGQPQH

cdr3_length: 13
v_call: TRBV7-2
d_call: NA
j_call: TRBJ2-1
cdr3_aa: ASSPRASDYNEQF

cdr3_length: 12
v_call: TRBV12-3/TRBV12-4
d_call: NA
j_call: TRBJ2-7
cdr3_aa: ASSPRQDTYEQY

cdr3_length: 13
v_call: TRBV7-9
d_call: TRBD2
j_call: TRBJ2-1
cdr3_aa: ASSTSGKYHNEQF

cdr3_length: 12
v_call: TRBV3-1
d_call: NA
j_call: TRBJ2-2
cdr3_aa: ASSPRANTGELF

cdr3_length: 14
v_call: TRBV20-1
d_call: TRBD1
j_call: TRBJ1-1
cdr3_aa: SARDPRQGAGTEAF

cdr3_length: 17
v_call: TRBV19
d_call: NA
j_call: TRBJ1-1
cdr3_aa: ASKTRLEAGVGVRTEAF

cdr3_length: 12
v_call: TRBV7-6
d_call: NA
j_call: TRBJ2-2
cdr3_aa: ASSLRGGTGELF

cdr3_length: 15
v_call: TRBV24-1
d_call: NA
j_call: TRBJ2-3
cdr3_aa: ATSDSIPGGSTDTQY

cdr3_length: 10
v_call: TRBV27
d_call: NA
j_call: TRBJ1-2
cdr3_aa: ASSIGGHGYT

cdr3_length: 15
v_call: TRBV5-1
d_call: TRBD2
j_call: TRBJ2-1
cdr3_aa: ASSSSAGQASYNEQF

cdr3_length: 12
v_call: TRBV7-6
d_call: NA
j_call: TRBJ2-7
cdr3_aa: ASSSRRNSYEQY

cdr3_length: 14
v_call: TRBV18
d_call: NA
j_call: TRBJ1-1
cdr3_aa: ASSPGRSPMNTEAF

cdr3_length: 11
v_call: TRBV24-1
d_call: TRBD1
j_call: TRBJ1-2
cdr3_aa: ATRSRGQDGYT

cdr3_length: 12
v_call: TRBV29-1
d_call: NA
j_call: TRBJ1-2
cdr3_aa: SVETPPLGGGYT

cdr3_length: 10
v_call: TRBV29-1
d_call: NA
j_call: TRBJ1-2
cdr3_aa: SVDNAWGGYT

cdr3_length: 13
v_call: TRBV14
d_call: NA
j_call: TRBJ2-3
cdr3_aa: ASSQAGEWGDTQY

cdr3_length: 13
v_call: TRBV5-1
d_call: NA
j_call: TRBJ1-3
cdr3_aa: ASSPDSTSGNTIY

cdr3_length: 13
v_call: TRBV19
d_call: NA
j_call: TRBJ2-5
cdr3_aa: ASSASELQRETQY

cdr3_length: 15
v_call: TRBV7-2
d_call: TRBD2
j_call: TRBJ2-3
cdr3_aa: ASSSSGRGSQTDTQY

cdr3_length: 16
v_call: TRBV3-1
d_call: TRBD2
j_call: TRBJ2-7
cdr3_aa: ASSQVWTSGRATYEQY

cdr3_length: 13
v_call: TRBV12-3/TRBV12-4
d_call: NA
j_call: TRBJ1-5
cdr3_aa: ASRVRGDGNQPQH

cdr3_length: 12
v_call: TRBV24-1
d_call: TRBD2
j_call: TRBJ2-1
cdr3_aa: ATSLAGKVNEQF

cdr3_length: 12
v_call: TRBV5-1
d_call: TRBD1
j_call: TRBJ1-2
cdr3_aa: ASSSEGTGYGYT

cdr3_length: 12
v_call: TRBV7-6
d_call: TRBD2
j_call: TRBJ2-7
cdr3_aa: ASSPIGGMDEQY

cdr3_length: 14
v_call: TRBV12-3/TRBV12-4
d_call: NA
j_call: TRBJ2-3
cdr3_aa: ASSLYAGTSTDTQY

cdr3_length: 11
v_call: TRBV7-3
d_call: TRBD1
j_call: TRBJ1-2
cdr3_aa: ASSPTGAGGYT

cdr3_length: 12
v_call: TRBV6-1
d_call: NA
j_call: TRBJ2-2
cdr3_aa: ASSEPLHAGELF

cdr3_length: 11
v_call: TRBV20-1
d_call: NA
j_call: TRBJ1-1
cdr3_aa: SAPLDLNTEAF

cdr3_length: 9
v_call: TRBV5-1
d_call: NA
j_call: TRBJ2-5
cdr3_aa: ASSLEGTQY

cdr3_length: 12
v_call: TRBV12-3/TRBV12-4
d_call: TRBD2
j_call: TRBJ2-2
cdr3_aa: ASGLAAHTGELF

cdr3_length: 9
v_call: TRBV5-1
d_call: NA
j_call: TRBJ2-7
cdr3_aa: ASSRDYEQY

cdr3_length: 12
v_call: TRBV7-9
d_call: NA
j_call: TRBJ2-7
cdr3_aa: ASMRQGSSYEQY

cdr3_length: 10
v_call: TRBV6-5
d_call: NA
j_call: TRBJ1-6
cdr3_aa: ASSYRGGPLH

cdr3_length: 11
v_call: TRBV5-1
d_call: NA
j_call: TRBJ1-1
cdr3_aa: ASRGVGNTEAF

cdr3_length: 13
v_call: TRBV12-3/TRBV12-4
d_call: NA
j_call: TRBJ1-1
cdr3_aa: ASSPANRVATEAF

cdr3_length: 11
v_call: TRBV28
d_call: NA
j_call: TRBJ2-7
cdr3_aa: ASSSRPRVEQY

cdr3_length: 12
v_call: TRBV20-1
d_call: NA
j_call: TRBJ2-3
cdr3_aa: SAASGSGGGTQY

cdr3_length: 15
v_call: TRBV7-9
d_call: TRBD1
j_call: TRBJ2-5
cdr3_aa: ASSRQGARAEKETQY

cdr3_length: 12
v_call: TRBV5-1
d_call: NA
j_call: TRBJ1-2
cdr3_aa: ASSLESGGYGYT

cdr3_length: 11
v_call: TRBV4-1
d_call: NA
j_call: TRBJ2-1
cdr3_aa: ASSQGTSVEQF

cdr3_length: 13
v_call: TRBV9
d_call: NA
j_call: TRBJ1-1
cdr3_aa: ASSPHRVGQEEAF

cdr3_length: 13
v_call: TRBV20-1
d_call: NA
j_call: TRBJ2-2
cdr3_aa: SARFRSWGAGELF

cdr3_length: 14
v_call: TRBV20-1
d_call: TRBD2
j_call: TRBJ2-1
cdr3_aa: SARGSGRDIYNEQF